This T cell receptor beta chain emerged from a study of T cell responses to AZD1222 COVID-19 vaccine. For this clone: The antigen remains unidentified.

Assay: immunoSEQ multiplex PCR; the TCRdb copy retains only in-frame clones and omits some. The sample includes about 25,000 clones, about 88% of them seen just once. Broader study findings: Clonal diversity was possibly underestimated, and white British individuals and females predominated among donors.

Trimming removed 3 bases from V and 3 bases from J; junction bases left unmatched: 3. The CDR3 contains 14 residues. Germline V gene data show CDR1 as KGHSH and CDR2 as LQKENI. The clonotype originates from an adult who received the AZD1222 COVID-19 vaccine. Sequencing used peripheral blood, obtained 28 days after the second AZD1222 dose. The chain is built from TRBV18 and TRBJ2-7; TRBD1 matches 9 bases. CDR3 coding DNA: TGTGCCAGCTCACCGGGACAGGGTCTCTACGAGCAGTACTTC. Its protein product is CASSPGQGLYEQYF.